The 16 T cell receptor beta chains below were found in one sample sequenced in a study of response to subunit inactivated influenza vaccine. In TCRdb, the RT-PCR reads were re-called with MiXCR into one record per CDR3 protein. The repertoire consists of about 530,000 distinct CDR3 sequences, with about 11% occurring once and the leading ten covering approximately 10%. The sample here was PBMCs from blood, taken on the day of vaccination. These receptors all stem from a man aged 50 to 60 who received an inactivated influenza vaccine.

This clonotype showed up just a few times. The V call is TRBV20-1, the J call TRBJ2-7, with D possibly being TRBD2 (6 bases). V was shortened by 3 bases and J by 2 bases, with 14 bases between the two germline ends. This CDR3 region has 14 residues. The germline CDR1 and CDR2 sequences are DFQATT and SNEGSKA (reference sequence). The DNA of the CDR3 is TGCAGTGCTAGTTCGGGACTCTCCACCTACGAGCAGTACTTC. Translation gives CSASSGLSTYEQYF.

This clonotype came up a few times. CDR3 sequence: CASSLVGAGVYNEQFF. The CDR3 DNA reads TGTGCCAGCAGCTTAGTTGGGGCGGGGGTCTACAATGAGCAGTTCTTC. V and J are TRBV11-1 and TRBJ2-1, with 7 bases identical to TRBD2. Germline V gives CDR1 SGHAT, CDR2 FQDESV (reference sequence). The CDR3 spans 16 residues. V was clipped by 1 base and J by 3 bases; unmatched bases: 6.

This clonotype appeared a few times. The chain has TRBV7-8 and TRBJ2-2; 8 nucleotides agree with TRBD2. J lost 5 bases, V lost 4 bases, and 9 bases had no gene match. The CDR3 is 16 amino acids. Germline CDR1 is SGHVS and CDR2 is FQNEAQ. The CDR3 is CASSSYRTSQTGELFF. The CDR3 DNA reads TGTGCCAGCAGCTCCTATCGGACTAGCCAAACCGGGGAGCTGTTTTTT.

The CDR3 protein is CASGGLAGVTDTQYF. In DNA, the CDR3 is TGTGCCAGCGGTGGACTAGCGGGAGTTACAGATACGCAGTATTTT. This chain connects TRBV19 to TRBJ2-3; 13 positions agree with TRBD2. CDR3 size: 15 residues. Per the germline V gene, CDR1 is LNHDA and CDR2 is SQIVND (reference sequence). V lost 9 bases to trimming and J lost 3 bases; unmatched junction nucleotides: 6.

This CDR3 is CASSPRQDTDTQYF. The CDR3 nucleotides are TGTGCCAGTAGTCCCCGACAGGACACAGATACGCAGTATTTT. The gene calls are TRBV19 and TRBJ2-3; a weak D match, TRBD1 (6 bases). The CDR3 length is 14 residues. CDR1 and CDR2 (germline): LNHDA, SQIVND (reference sequence). V was shortened by 5 bases and J by 2 bases, with 11 bases between the two germline ends.

The sample holds a few counts of this clonotype. The J gene is TRBJ2-4, the V gene TRBV5-1, with TRBD2 as a possible D gene (6 bases). Germline V gives CDR1 SGHRS, CDR2 YFSETQ. The V end lost 0 bases, the J end lost 7 bases, and 14 bases lay between the germline ends. This CDR3 comprises 15 residues. In nucleotides, the CDR3 is TGCGCCAGCAGCTTGGACTCTGGGGCGGGGAACATTCAGTACTTC. Amino acid sequence: CASSLDSGAGNIQYF. Full variable domain (outside the CDR3, taken from reference TRBV5-1 and TRBJ2-4): KAGVTQTPRYLIKTRGQQVTLSCSPISGHRSVSWYQQTPGQGLQFLFEYFSETQRNKGNFPGRFSGRQFSNSRSEMNVSTLELGDSALYLCASSLDSGAGNIQYFGAGTRLSVL.

This clonotype came up many times. This chain connects TRBV20-1 to TRBJ2-3; 8 bases map to TRBD2. This CDR3 is built from 15 residues. Germline assignment: CDR1 DFQATT and CDR2 SNEGSKA (reference sequence). With V trimmed by 3 bases and J by 2 bases, 7 bases remained unmatched. The CDR3 reads CSASQLAGNTDTQYF. CDR3 nucleotide sequence: TGCAGTGCTAGCCAGCTAGCGGGTAACACAGATACGCAGTATTTT.

This clonotype was recorded a few times. The V gene is TRBV20-1, the J gene TRBJ1-5, with 7 bases that match TRBD1. The CDR3 runs 13 residues. Germline CDR1 DFQATT, CDR2 SNEGSKA (reference sequence). After removal of 6 bases from V and 3 bases from J, the junction contained 5 bases not matched to a gene. CDR3 in DNA: TGCAGTGCGTGGACAGGAACCAATCAGCCCCAGCATTTT. It yields the protein CSAWTGTNQPQHF.

The J gene is TRBJ1-1, the V gene TRBV11-2, with D unresolved. V lost 1 base to trimming and J lost 1 base, with 10 bases between them. The CDR3 runs 15 residues. Germline loops: CDR1 SGHAT, CDR2 FQNNGV. This CDR3 reads CASSLAPGTNTEAFF. The CDR3 DNA reads TGTGCCAGCAGCTTAGCTCCAGGCACGAACACTGAAGCTTTCTTT.

The V and J genes are TRBV9 and TRBJ2-1; no definite D call. Germline lookup yields CDR1 SGDLS and CDR2 YYNGEE. The CDR3 covers 15 residues. Trimming took 2 bases from V and 0 from J, leaving 9 bases between them. The CDR3 coding sequence is TGTGCCAGCAGCGTCGGCAGACTCTCCTACAATGAGCAGTTCTTC. This encodes CASSVGRLSYNEQFF.

The table lists this clonotype with a few counts. This may stem from a read error, because a much larger clone lies one nucleotide away. The V and J genes are TRBV28 and TRBJ2-1, with D perhaps assigned TRBD1 or TRBD2 (5 bases each). The ends were cut back, 5 bases at V and 2 bases at J, with 16 bases in the middle. The CDR3 is 16 amino acids. CDR1 is MDHEN and CDR2 is SYDVKM in the germline V gene. CDR3 sequence (DNA): TGTGCCAGCAGTCCATCGACGGGACCTACCTACAATGAGCAGTTCTTC. It yields the protein CASSPSTGPTYNEQFF.

This clonotype was detected only a few times. This chain uses TRBV7-8 with TRBJ2-5; 13 positions match TRBD2. Germline loops: CDR1 SGHVS, CDR2 FQNEAQ. The CDR3 loop spans 15 amino acids. After removal of 5 bases from V and 4 bases from J, the junction contained 4 bases not matched to a gene. The CDR3 reads CASSITSGGVETQYF. The DNA of the CDR3 is TGTGCCAGCAGCATTACTAGCGGGGGGGTAGAGACCCAGTACTTC.

In this sample, this clonotype turned up a few times. The chain carries TRBV20-1 and TRBJ1-5; 7 bases agree with TRBD1. The CDR3 has 16 residues. V shed 0 bases, J shed 6 bases, and the junction held 11 bases outside the gene matches. The germline V gene encodes CDR1 DFQATT and CDR2 SNEGSKA (reference sequence). The CDR3, as DNA: TGCAGTGCTAGAGATAGGCGACAGGGAGTGAGTCAGCCCCAGCATTTT. It yields the protein CSARDRRQGVSQPQHF.

This clonotype was observed a handful of times. The V and J genes are TRBV7-2 and TRBJ2-3, with TRBD2 identical over 13 bases. Germline V lookup: CDR1 SGHTA, CDR2 FQGNSA. The V segment lost 5 bases and the J segment 2 bases; nucleotides outside the gene matches: 4. This CDR3 is 16 amino acids long. CDR3 in amino acids: CASSPGLAGHTDTQYF. As DNA, the CDR3 is TGTGCCAGCAGCCCGGGACTAGCGGGGCACACAGATACGCAGTATTTT.

V gene TRBV4-2 combines with J gene TRBJ2-5, with 8 positions matching TRBD2. CDR3 size: 14 residues. The V gene end was trimmed by 1 base and the J gene end by 5 bases; junction bases not matched to a gene: 3. The V gene's germline CDR1 is LGHNA and CDR2 YNFKEQ. The CDR3 is CASSQGTSSETQYF. For the CDR3, the DNA is TGTGCCAGCAGCCAAGGGACTAGCTCCGAGACCCAGTACTTC.

There are many counts of this clonotype. The chain carries TRBV20-1 and TRBJ2-1; D is possibly TRBD1 (6 bases). This CDR3 spans 14 amino acids. Deletions cut 1 base from V and 0 bases from J, with 7 bases between. The germline V gene has CDR1 DFQATT and CDR2 SNEGSKA (reference sequence). The CDR3 DNA sequence: TGCAGTGCTAGAGTAGGGGGCTCCTACAATGAGCAGTTCTTC. Translated, it gives CSARVGGSYNEQFF.